These 22 T cell receptor beta chains were all obtained from the same sample, sequenced in a study of blood T cell repertoires in COVID-19 (TCRdb year 2020). The library came from the immunoSEQ multiplex PCR assay. TCRdb took this table from immuneACCESS and kept in-frame rearrangements with V and J called. Such tables lack part of the clones; where checked against another copy, unresolved V genes explain under half of the gap, and the rest is unexplained. A total of hundreds of thousands of clones appear in this sample, roughly 90% of them only once. The top ten hold about 4.5% of the sample. The specimen sequenced was PBMCs or T cells enriched from blood (not recorded which). These receptors all come from a woman aged 18-29 years with acute COVID-19.

The rearrangement links TRBV7-3 to TRBJ2-2; no clear D. The CDR3 runs to 19 residues. The germline V gene has CDR1 SGHTA and CDR2 FQGTGA. Trimming shortened V by 1 base and J by 4 bases, and 22 bases separated the two germline ends. In DNA form, the CDR3 reads TGTGCCAGCAGCTTAATCCCACGGTCGAGGTTTATGGGCACCGGGGAGCTGTTTTTT. Translation: CASSLIPRSRFMGTGELFF.

This rearrangement joins TRBV7-9 to TRBJ1-6; 10 bases fit TRBD1. CDR3 length equals 14 residues. Germline lookup yields CDR1 SEHNR and CDR2 FQNEAQ (reference sequence). Unmatched junction bases numbered 7, after V lost 7 bases and J lost 10 bases. The CDR3 protein is CASTPGTGESPLHF. Here the CDR3 DNA reads TGTGCCAGCACCCCCGGGACAGGGGAATCACCCCTCCACTTT. Filled out from reference TRBV7-9 and TRBJ1-6, the complete variable domain reads DTGVSQNPRHKITKRGQNVTFRCDPISEHNRLYWYRQTLGQGPEFLTYFQNEAQLEKSRLLSDRFSAERPKGSFSTLEIQRTEQGDSAMYLCASTPGTGESPLHFGNGTRLTVT.

This chain uses TRBV5-1 with TRBJ2-1; tentative D call: TRBD2 (6 bases). The V end lost 0 bases, the J end lost 2 bases, and 15 bases lay between the germline ends. This CDR3 region has 17 residues. CDR1 SGHRS and CDR2 YFSETQ come from the germline V gene. CDR3 DNA sequence: TGCGCCAGCAGCTTGGCGGCGGGGACCATAACCTACAATGAGCAGTTCTTC. Amino acid sequence: CASSLAAGTITYNEQFF.

The chain is built from TRBV6-5 and TRBJ1-5; 7 bases agree with TRBD1. The germline gives CDR1 MNHEY, CDR2 SVGAGI. CDR3 length: 14 residues. V lost 6 bases, J lost 5 bases, and 7 bases stayed unmatched. CDR3 nucleotide sequence: TGTGCCAGCAGCGGACAGGCCTTGCATCAGCCCCAGCATTTT. Its translation is CASSGQALHQPQHF.

In regard to this clone: This sample includes further DNA sequences coding for the same CDR3. J is TRBJ1-1 and V is TRBV28, with 11 bases identical to TRBD1. The CDR3 sequence is 14 residues long. Germline-derived CDR1 and CDR2 are MDHEN and SYDVKM. Unmatched junction bases numbered 1, after V lost 3 bases and J lost 4 bases. CDR3 coding DNA: TGTGCCAGCAGTTTGGGGACAGGGGGCACTGAAGCTTTCTTT. It translates to CASSLGTGGTEAFF.

This clone was detected a few times. The chain employs TRBV5-1 and TRBJ1-5; the D gene is possibly TRBD1 (5 bases). The ends were cut back, 0 bases at V and 7 bases at J, with 14 bases in the middle. Germline V gene lookup returns CDR1 SGHRS and CDR2 YFSETQ. CDR3 length: 15 amino acids. In nucleotides, the CDR3 is TGCGCCAGCAGCTTGGCAGGGAGGCTAGGCCAGCCCCAGCATTTT. This encodes CASSLAGRLGQPQHF.

V gene TRBV6-5 combines with J gene TRBJ2-3; D gene unclear. V lost 2 bases to trimming and J lost 2 bases, with 11 bases between them. Germline assignment: CDR1 MNHEY and CDR2 SVGAGI. This CDR3 has 15 amino acids. Here the CDR3 reads CASSYGLLATDTQYF. The CDR3 bases are TGTGCCAGCAGTTACGGGCTCCTGGCCACAGATACGCAGTATTTT.

The V call is TRBV6-5, the J call TRBJ1-1; no definite D call. V was cut by 5 bases and J by 2 bases, with 9 bases left in between. The CDR3 totals 13 residues. Germline V lookup: CDR1 MNHEY, CDR2 SVGAGI. This chain's CDR3 is CASSIRQNTEAFF. CDR3 sequence (DNA): TGTGCCAGCAGTATCAGGCAAAACACTGAAGCTTTCTTT.

This chain connects TRBV29-1 to TRBJ2-1; TRBD2 matches at 10 bases. The germline V gene encodes CDR1 SQVTM and CDR2 ANQGSEA. The trim removed 4 bases at V and 6 bases at J, leaving 3 bases unmatched. The CDR3 loop spans 13 amino acids. CDR3 sequence (DNA): TGCAGCGTTGGACTAGCGGGTCCCAATGAGCAGTTCTTC. Residues: CSVGLAGPNEQFF.

This rearrangement joins TRBV4-2 to TRBJ2-2, with a possible D match to TRBD2 (5 bases). This CDR3 comprises 16 residues. The germline V and J ends were trimmed by 0 bases and 5 bases, with 13 bases remaining between them. Germline CDR1 reads LGHNA; CDR2 reads YNFKEQ. CDR3 residues: CASSQDPGSGTGELFF. The CDR3 DNA follows: TGTGCCAGCAGCCAAGACCCGGGGTCTGGGACCGGGGAGCTGTTTTTT.

This chain uses TRBV19 with TRBJ1-1, with TRBD1 as a possible D gene (5 bases). From germline, CDR1 is LNHDA and CDR2 SQIVND (reference sequence). The CDR3 has 14 amino acids. V lost 5 bases to trimming and J lost 4 bases, with 14 bases between them. The CDR3 coding sequence is TGTGCCAGTAGTTCCAGGGCCTACGGCACTGAAGCTTTCTTT. Its protein product is CASSSRAYGTEAFF.

The chain employs TRBV4-2 and TRBJ2-7; TRBD2 agrees at 13 bases. Per the germline V gene, CDR1 is LGHNA and CDR2 is YNFKEQ. The CDR3 contains 23 residues. Losses at the gene ends were 0 bases for V and 4 bases for J; bases not matched to a gene: 24. Here the CDR3 reads CASSQDEMGGPGLAGPRDYEQYF. The CDR3 bases are TGTGCCAGCAGCCAAGACGAGATGGGAGGTCCGGGACTAGCGGGGCCTCGGGATTACGAGCAGTACTTC.

The V gene is TRBV3-1 (or the pseudogene TRBV3-2), the J gene TRBJ1-2; D is possibly TRBD1 (5 bases). CDR1 and CDR2 from the germline V gene are LGHDT and YNNKEL (reference sequence). The CDR3 totals 14 residues. V was trimmed by 2 bases and J by 4 bases, leaving 11 bases between them. The CDR3: CASSQQGGAYGYTF. In DNA form, the CDR3 reads TGTGCCAGCAGCCAACAGGGTGGAGCCTATGGCTACACCTTC.

The V gene is TRBV25-1, the J gene TRBJ1-2, with D perhaps matching TRBD1 (6 bases). The CDR3 has 15 residues. CDR1 is MGHDK, CDR2 SYGVNS, per germline. Trimming shortened V by 1 base and J by 4 bases, and 13 bases separated the two germline ends. The CDR3 here is CASSELGAQGYGYTF. The CDR3, as DNA: TGTGCCAGCAGTGAATTGGGGGCCCAGGGCTATGGCTACACCTTC.

This chain links TRBV7-3 with TRBJ2-1, with 8 bases matching TRBD2. J gave up 6 bases and V 2 bases, and 6 bases lay outside the gene matches. From germline, CDR1 is SGHTA and CDR2 FQGTGA. This CDR3 region has 15 residues. CDR3 DNA sequence: TGTGCCAGCAGCTTACTAGCGGGCGGGATCAATGAGCAGTTCTTC. Translation gives CASSLLAGGINEQFF.

The chain carries TRBV27 and TRBJ1-2, with 7 bases matching TRBD1. Germline V gene data show CDR1 as MNHEY and CDR2 as SMNVEV (reference sequence). The CDR3 has 14 amino acids. Unmatched junction bases numbered 3, after V lost 5 bases and J lost 0 bases. The CDR3 sequence: CASSAGTANYGYTF. Written as DNA, the CDR3 is TGTGCCAGCAGTGCAGGGACAGCTAACTATGGCTACACCTTC.

The gene calls are TRBV28 and TRBJ1-2; D is perhaps TRBD1 (5 bases). The CDR3 has 14 residues. Germline CDR1 and CDR2: MDHEN and SYDVKM. The V gene lost 3 bases and the J gene lost 2 bases, with 10 bases spanning the gap. This chain's CDR3 is CASSFQGVNYGYTF. CDR3 DNA: TGTGCCAGCAGTTTTCAGGGTGTGAACTATGGCTACACCTTC.

The chain joins TRBV28 to TRBJ2-5; 7 bases agree with TRBD2. The CDR3 totals 17 residues. From germline, CDR1 is MDHEN and CDR2 SYDVKM. After removal of 6 bases from V and 0 bases from J, the junction contained 13 bases not matched to a gene. CDR3 bases: TGTGCCAGCAGCAATATTCCGGGACGGGAGGACCAAGAGACCCAGTACTTC. Its translation: CASSNIPGREDQETQYF.

This chain uses TRBV27 with TRBJ1-2, with TRBD1 matching 9 bases. Germline V CDR1 and CDR2: MNHEY, SMNVEV (reference sequence). V was clipped by 4 bases and J by 9 bases; unmatched bases: 12. The CDR3 contains 15 residues. CDR3 sequence reads: CASSSRGQGLSSYTF. In DNA, the CDR3 is TGTGCCAGCAGTTCCCGAGGACAGGGGTTAAGTAGCTACACCTTC.

J is TRBJ2-1 and V is TRBV12-5; 9 nucleotides line up with TRBD2. CDR1 LGHNT and CDR2 FRNRAP come from the germline V gene. The CDR3 is 14 residues long. Trimming took 7 bases from V and 6 from J; bases not matched to a gene: 7. Written as DNA, the CDR3 is TGTGCTAGTGCCCCGACTAGCGGAATCAATGAGCAGTTCTTC. Its protein is CASAPTSGINEQFF.

V usage is TRBV9 and J usage is TRBJ1-1; possibly TRBD1 for D (6 bases). The CDR3 spans 20 residues. Germline assignment: CDR1 SGDLS and CDR2 YYNGEE. V lost 4 bases and J 5 bases, leaving 33 bases between the germline ends. The CDR3 spells CASSSRPLPSGMGGRTEAFF. The CDR3 DNA follows: TGTGCCAGCAGCTCCCGACCATTACCGTCAGGCATGGGGGGGCGGACTGAAGCTTTCTTT.

This chain connects TRBV6-5 to TRBJ2-1; tentative D call: TRBD1 (6 bases). Between the trimmed V and J ends, which lost 2 bases and 6 bases, there was a span of 14 bases. CDR3 length: 15 amino acids. Germline assignment: CDR1 MNHEY and CDR2 SVGAGI. The CDR3 here is CASSYLGAAPNEQFF. As DNA, the CDR3 is TGTGCCAGCAGTTACCTGGGGGCGGCCCCCAATGAGCAGTTCTTC.